Here is one TCR beta chain with its context. The data belong to a study of blood T cell repertoires in COVID-19. As for the study in general: The United States, Italy and Spain were the sources of the acute and convalescent COVID-19 samples. T cells, B-cell-depleted T cells, or PBMCs provided the cDNA or gDNA that served as material.

Methods used by the authors: By means of reference gene primer amplification, nucleated cell counts were estimated. The assay was immunoSEQ multiplex PCR, and TCRdb's table has in-frame clones only and misses some. V, J and clone size reflect that table, while D and trimming were determined from the DNA. The data contain hundreds of thousands of clones, roughly 86% of them seen just once; the ten biggest clones take up 1.5% to 2%. CDR3 length equals 14 residues. From germline, CDR1 is LNHDA and CDR2 SQIVND (reference sequence). The V end was cut by 6 bases, the J end by 2 bases, with 13 bases between.

The sequencing sample was made of peripheral blood. The chain has TRBV19 and TRBJ1-2; no firm D call. The TCR comes from a woman aged 60-70 years who had recovered from COVID-19. CDR3 sequence: CASRQSGYNYGYTF. The CDR3 DNA sequence: TGTGCCAGTAGGCAATCGGGGTACAACTATGGCTACACCTTC. Based on the CDR3 plus reference TRBV19 and TRBJ1-2, the full variable domain is DGGITQSPKYLFRKEGQNVTLSCEQNLNHDAMYWYRQDPGQGLRLIYYSQIVNDFQKGDIAEGYSVSREKKESFPLTVTSAQKNPTAFYLCASRQSGYNYGYTFGSGTRLTVV.